The clone carrying this T cell receptor (beta chain) is a singleton in its sample. Trimming removed 3 bases from V and 2 bases from J, with 17 bases in between. Per the germline V gene, CDR1 is MDHEN and CDR2 is SYDVKM. The CDR3 runs 16 residues. The method was immunoSEQ multiplex PCR; TCRdb's version includes in-frame clones alone and lacks a portion of them. Found here are 45,000 or so clones, 80% to 90% of them singletons; the top ten hold about 2.1%. The record originates from a study of OX40 agonist ivuxolimab in advanced cancers. This sample comprised CD4+ or CD8+ T cells sorted from blood, obtained in a trial of the OX40 agonist ivuxolimab. The J gene is TRBJ2-7, the V gene TRBV28; perhaps D is TRBD1 or TRBD2 (5 bases each). This sequence originates from an adult with an advanced solid tumor such as melanoma, head and neck, liver or kidney cancer. The CDR3 loop reads CASSFWSRGTPYEQYF. The CDR3, as DNA: TGTGCCAGCAGTTTTTGGTCCCGGGGCACCCCCTACGAGCAGTACTTC.